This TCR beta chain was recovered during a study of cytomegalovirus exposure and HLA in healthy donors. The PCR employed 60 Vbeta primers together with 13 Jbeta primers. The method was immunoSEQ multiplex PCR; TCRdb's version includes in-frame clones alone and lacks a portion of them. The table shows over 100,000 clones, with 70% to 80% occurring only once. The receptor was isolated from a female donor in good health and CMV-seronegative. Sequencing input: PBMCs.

The CDR3 DNA is TGCAGCGTTGAGGACATAGAGGATGGCTACACCTTC. Translation gives CSVEDIEDGYTF. The V call is TRBV29-1, the J call TRBJ1-2; perhaps TRBD1 as D (5 bases). Trimming removed 3 bases at V and 6 bases at J, with 11 bases between. Germline CDR1 is SQVTM and CDR2 is ANQGSEA. The CDR3 runs to 12 residues.